This T cell receptor (beta chain) was captured by sequencing in a study of response to subunit inactivated influenza vaccine. This clonotype was detected ten times or more. TCRdb reprocessed the RT-PCR reads with MiXCR, giving one entry per CDR3 protein. The sample holds 500,000 or so distinct CDR3 sequences, approximately 15% seen once. The sequencing used CD4+ T cells sorted from PBMCs, collected less than 30 months after vaccination. The origin of this receptor is a man aged 45 to 75 who received an inactivated influenza vaccine.

CDR3 loop: CSARAVNEQFF. CDR3 bases: TGCAGTGCTAGAGCGGTCAATGAGCAGTTCTTC. This rearrangement joins TRBV20-1 to TRBJ2-1; D is undetermined. Trimming left V 1 base short and J 6 bases short, with 4 bases between. Germline V lookup: CDR1 DFQATT, CDR2 SNEGSKA (reference sequence). This CDR3 is 11 amino acids long.